These 18 T cell receptor beta chains share one sample of origin, sequenced in a study of CD8 T cells in Susac syndrome. With random hexamers, reverse transcription was performed on about 0.45 to 1 ug of RNA. In TCRdb, the immunoSEQ multiplex PCR reads were re-called with MiXCR into one record per CDR3 protein. The profile shows about 240,000 distinct CDR3 sequences, less than 96% of them singletons. The sample was CD4+ T cells from PBMCs. The receptor source for this set is a human donor with Susac syndrome.

This clonotype was seen only once. CDR3 nucleotide sequence: TGTGCCAGCTCACCTCGGGAATATGGCTACACCTTC. It encodes CASSPREYGYTF. The V call is TRBV18, the J call TRBJ1-2; D remains ambiguous. The V end was cut by 3 bases, the J end by 5 bases, with 7 bases between. Germline lookup yields CDR1 KGHSH and CDR2 LQKENI. This CDR3 has 12 amino acids. Supplemented by reference TRBV18 and TRBJ1-2, the full variable domain reads NAGVMQNPRHLVRRRGQEARLRCSPMKGHSHVYWYRQLPEEGLKFMVYLQKENIIDESGMPKERFSAEFPKEGPSILRIQQVVRGDSAAYFCASSPREYGYTFGSGTRLTVV.

The chain recombines TRBV5-4 with TRBJ2-2; 7 nucleotides line up with TRBD2. CDR3 size: 16 residues. Germline loops: CDR1 SGHNT, CDR2 YYREEE (reference sequence). Losses at the gene ends were 3 bases for V and 4 bases for J; bases not matched to a gene: 9. The CDR3 sequence is CASSSLAARGTGELFF. As DNA, the CDR3 is TGTGCCAGCAGCTCGCTAGCGGCCCGTGGCACCGGGGAGCTGTTTTTT.

This chain joins TRBV4-1 and TRBJ1-5; D might be TRBD1 (5 bases). CDR3 length: 14 amino acids. CDR1 is MGHRA, CDR2 YSYEKL, per germline. The germline V and J ends were trimmed by 7 bases and 5 bases, with 15 bases remaining between them. CDR3 in amino acids: CASTARGGDQPQHF. In DNA form, the CDR3 reads TGCGCCAGCACCGCAAGGGGTGGAGATCAGCCCCAGCATTTT.

This chain uses TRBV15 with TRBJ2-2; D is undetermined. V lost 0 bases and J lost 0, with 11 bases in between. CDR3 length equals 17 residues. From germline, CDR1 is LNHNV and CDR2 YYDKDF (reference sequence). CDR3 sequence reads: CATSRDFFRSNTGELFF. CDR3 coding DNA: TGTGCCACCAGCAGAGACTTTTTCCGATCGAACACCGGGGAGCTGTTTTTT.

This clonotype was observed a single time. This chain links TRBV7-2 with TRBJ1-4; D remains ambiguous. CDR1 is SGHTA and CDR2 is FQGNSA in the germline V gene. Between the trimmed V and J ends, which lost 1 base and 10 bases, there was a span of 19 bases. The CDR3 totals 16 residues. CDR3 coding DNA: TGTGCCAGCAGCTTAGGACCCAGTGGGCCGATTGGAAAACTGTTTTTT. Translated: CASSLGPSGPIGKLFF.

This chain connects TRBV30 to TRBJ1-1; TRBD1 might be the D (5 bases). Germline V CDR1 and CDR2: GTSNPN, SVGIG (reference sequence). The ends were cut back, 7 bases at V and 4 bases at J, with 25 bases in the middle. The CDR3 covers 16 residues. CDR3 sequence reads: CASPRFSGAAVTEAFF. The CDR3 region has the DNA TGTGCCTCTCCCCGTTTTTCCGGGGCGGCGGTCACTGAAGCTTTCTTT. The whole variable domain, remainder taken from reference TRBV30 and TRBJ1-1, is SQTIHQWPATLVQPVGSPLSLECTVEGTSNPNLYWYRQAAGRGLQLLFYSVGIGQISSEVPQNLSASRPQDRQFILSSKKLLLSDSGFYLCASPRFSGAAVTEAFFGQGTRLTVV.

This chain links TRBV20-1 with TRBJ2-1, with D perhaps matching TRBD2 (6 bases). Germline V gene data show CDR1 as DFQATT and CDR2 as SNEGSKA (reference sequence). Trimming left V 3 bases short and J 3 bases short, with 12 bases between. The CDR3 is 14 residues long. The CDR3 sequence: CSARGDFDYNEQFF. DNA for the CDR3: TGCAGTGCTAGGGGGGACTTCGACTACAATGAGCAGTTCTTC.

The V call is TRBV29-1, the J call TRBJ2-3; 7 nucleotides match TRBD1. After removal of 6 bases from V and 4 bases from J, the junction contained 4 bases not matched to a gene. CDR3 length: 12 residues. Germline-derived CDR1 and CDR2 are SQVTM and ANQGSEA. CDR3 sequence (DNA): TGCAGCGTGACAGGGTTGGCAGATACGCAGTATTTT. It is translated as CSVTGLADTQYF.

The rearrangement links TRBV6-6 to TRBJ2-6; D is perhaps TRBD1 (5 bases). The CDR3 totals 14 residues. V lost 8 bases and J 0 bases, leaving 8 bases between the germline ends. Per germline, CDR1 MNHNY and CDR2 SVGAGI (reference sequence). This CDR3 reads CASGDSSGANVLTF. The CDR3 region has the DNA TGTGCCAGCGGTGACAGCTCTGGGGCCAACGTCCTGACTTTC.

The chain recombines TRBV15 with TRBJ2-1, with no clear D. The CDR3 length is 14 residues. V shed 0 bases and J shed 10 bases, with 13 bases lying between them. Germline CDR1 LNHNV, CDR2 YYDKDF (reference sequence). This CDR3 is CATSREGRLPEQFF. The DNA of the CDR3 is TGTGCCACCAGCAGAGAAGGTCGGCTACCCGAGCAGTTCTTC.

J is TRBJ2-3 and V is TRBV20-1, with D perhaps TRBD2 (5 bases). Germline V gene lookup returns CDR1 DFQATT and CDR2 SNEGSKA (reference sequence). There are 15 residues in the CDR3. The ends were cut back, 5 bases at V and 1 base at J, with 16 bases in the middle. This chain's CDR3 is CSAESRDVGTDTQYF. The CDR3 DNA is TGCAGTGCTGAAAGTCGGGATGTGGGCACAGATACGCAGTATTTT.

The chain employs TRBV27 and TRBJ1-1; D is undetermined. Germline V lookup: CDR1 MNHEY, CDR2 SMNVEV (reference sequence). The CDR3 has 12 amino acids. The V end lost 7 bases, the J end lost 3 bases, and 9 bases lay between the germline ends. In DNA, the CDR3 is TGTGCCAGCAAAACCGCATACACTGAAGCTTTCTTT. It is translated as CASKTAYTEAFF.

This clonotype appeared once. The chain uses TRBV20-1 and TRBJ2-3; TRBD2 might be the D (5 bases). The CDR3 is 14 residues long. Germline V gene lookup returns CDR1 DFQATT and CDR2 SNEGSKA (reference sequence). Trimming left V 2 bases short and J 2 bases short, with 11 bases between. The CDR3 DNA is TGCAGTGCTAGACGGAGAGGGTACACAGATACGCAGTATTTT. This sequence encodes CSARRRGYTDTQYF.

The chain has TRBV4-1 and TRBJ2-3; D is uncertain. The CDR3 has 17 amino acids. Looked up from germline, CDR1 is MGHRA and CDR2 is YSYEKL. V gave up 0 bases and J gave up 5 bases, with 18 bases separating them. CDR3 DNA sequence: TGCGCCAGCAGCCAAGATGCGGCAGGATTGGTGAGAGATACGCAGTATTTT. Residues: CASSQDAAGLVRDTQYF.

The rearrangement uses TRBV30 and TRBJ2-4; 9 nucleotides line up with TRBD1. The germline V gene encodes CDR1 GTSNPN and CDR2 SVGIG (reference sequence). V lost 4 bases to trimming and J lost 7 bases; unmatched junction nucleotides: 5. This CDR3 region has 13 residues. CDR3 protein: CAWTGDRANIQYF. The CDR3 DNA reads TGTGCCTGGACGGGGGACAGGGCGAACATTCAGTACTTC. Combining the CDR3 with reference TRBV30 and TRBJ2-4 gives the whole variable domain SQTIHQWPATLVQPVGSPLSLECTVEGTSNPNLYWYRQAAGRGLQLLFYSVGIGQISSEVPQNLSASRPQDRQFILSSKKLLLSDSGFYLCAWTGDRANIQYFGAGTRLSVL.

The V gene is TRBV20-1, the J gene TRBJ2-5, with D unclear. Germline CDR1 is DFQATT and CDR2 is SNEGSKA (reference sequence). Deletions cut 3 bases from V and 5 bases from J, with 10 bases between. CDR3 size: 12 residues. This CDR3 is CSARVPGETQYF. The CDR3 DNA sequence: TGCAGTGCTAGGGTCCCTGGGGAGACCCAGTACTTC.

This clonotype was found once. The V gene is TRBV24-1, the J gene TRBJ2-3, with a possible D match to TRBD2 (6 bases). The CDR3 totals 16 residues. From germline, CDR1 is KGHDR and CDR2 SFDVKD. Trimming took 0 bases from V and 2 from J, leaving 11 bases between them. DNA of the CDR3: TGTGCCACCAGTGATTTGGCGGGGCTCAACACAGATACGCAGTATTTT. This translates into CATSDLAGLNTDTQYF.

The V gene is TRBV20-1, the J gene TRBJ2-7; 12 nucleotides agree with TRBD2. V trimming: 0 bases; J trimming: 5 bases; junction bases outside the gene matches: 11. This CDR3 has 17 amino acids. CDR1 DFQATT and CDR2 SNEGSKA come from the germline V gene (reference sequence). In DNA form, the CDR3 reads TGCAGTGCTAGAGATCAGCTAGCGGGAGGGCCGAGAAACGAGCAGTACTTC. It codes for CSARDQLAGGPRNEQYF.